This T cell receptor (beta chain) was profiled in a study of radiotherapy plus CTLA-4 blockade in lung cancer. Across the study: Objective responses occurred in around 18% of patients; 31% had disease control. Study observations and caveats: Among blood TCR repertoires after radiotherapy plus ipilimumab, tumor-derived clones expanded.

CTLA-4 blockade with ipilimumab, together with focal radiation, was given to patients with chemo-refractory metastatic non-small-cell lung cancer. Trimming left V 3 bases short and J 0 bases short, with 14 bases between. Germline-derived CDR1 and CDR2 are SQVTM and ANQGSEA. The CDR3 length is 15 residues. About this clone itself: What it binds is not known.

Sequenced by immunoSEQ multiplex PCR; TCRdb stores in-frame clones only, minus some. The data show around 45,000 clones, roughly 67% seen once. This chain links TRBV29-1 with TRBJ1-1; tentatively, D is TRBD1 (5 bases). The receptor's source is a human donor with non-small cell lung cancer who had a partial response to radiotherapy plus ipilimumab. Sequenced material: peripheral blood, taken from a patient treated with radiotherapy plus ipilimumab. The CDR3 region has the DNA TGCAGCGTTGATGGGGGAGGTTTCATGAACACTGAAGCTTTCTTT. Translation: CSVDGGGFMNTEAFF.